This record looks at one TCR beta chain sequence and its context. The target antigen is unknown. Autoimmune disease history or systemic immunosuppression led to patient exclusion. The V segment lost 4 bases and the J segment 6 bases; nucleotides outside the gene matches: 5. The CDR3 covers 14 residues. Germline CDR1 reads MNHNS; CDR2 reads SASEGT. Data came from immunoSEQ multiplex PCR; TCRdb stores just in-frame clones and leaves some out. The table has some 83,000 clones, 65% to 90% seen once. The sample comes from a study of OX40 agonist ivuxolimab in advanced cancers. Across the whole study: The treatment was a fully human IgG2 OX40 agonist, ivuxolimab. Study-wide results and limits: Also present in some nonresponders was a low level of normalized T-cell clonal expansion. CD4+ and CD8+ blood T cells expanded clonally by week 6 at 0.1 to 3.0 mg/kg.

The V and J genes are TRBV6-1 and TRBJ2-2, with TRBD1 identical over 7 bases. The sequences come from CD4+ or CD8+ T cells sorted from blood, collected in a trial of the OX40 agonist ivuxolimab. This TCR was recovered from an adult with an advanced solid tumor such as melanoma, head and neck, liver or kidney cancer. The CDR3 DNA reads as TGTGCCAGCAGTGGGGAAACAGGGGCCGGGGAGCTGTTTTTT. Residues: CASSGETGAGELFF.